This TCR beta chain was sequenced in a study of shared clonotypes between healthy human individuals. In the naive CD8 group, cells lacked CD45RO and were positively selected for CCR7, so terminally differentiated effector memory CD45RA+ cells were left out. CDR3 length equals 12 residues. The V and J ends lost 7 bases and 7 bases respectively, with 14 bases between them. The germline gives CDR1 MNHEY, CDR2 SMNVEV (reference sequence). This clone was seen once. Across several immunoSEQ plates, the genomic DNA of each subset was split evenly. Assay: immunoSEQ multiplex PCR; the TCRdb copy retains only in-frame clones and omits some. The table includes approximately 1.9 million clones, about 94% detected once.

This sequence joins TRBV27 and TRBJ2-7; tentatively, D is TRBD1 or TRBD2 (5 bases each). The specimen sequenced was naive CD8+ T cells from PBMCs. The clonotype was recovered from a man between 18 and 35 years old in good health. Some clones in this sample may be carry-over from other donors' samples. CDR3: CASTGGWGEQYF. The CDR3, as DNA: TGTGCCAGCACGGGCGGCTGGGGGGAGCAGTACTTC.